The 27 T cell receptor beta chains in this list originate from one sample, sequenced in a study of blood T cell repertoires in COVID-19. Using immunoSEQ multiplex PCR, the repertoire was profiled, and TCRdb retains in-frame clones only, with some absent. The sample has fewer than 350,000 clones, approximately 85% seen once; the top ten hold just over 7%. The sequenced sample consisted of peripheral blood. The receptors shown here come from a human donor in a cohort sampled during active COVID-19.

This chain uses TRBV4-1 with TRBJ1-1; possibly TRBD1 for D (6 bases). The CDR3 is 14 residues long. V was cut by 4 bases and J by 6 bases, with 15 bases left in between. Germline CDR1 and CDR2: MGHRA and YSYEKL. The CDR3 sequence is CASSLDTGGAEAFF. DNA of the CDR3: TGCGCCAGCAGCCTCGACACGGGGGGCGCTGAAGCTTTCTTT.

The chain employs TRBV27 and TRBJ1-2; 7 bases fit TRBD1. Trimming cost V 4 bases and J 7 bases; bases outside gene matches: 12. This CDR3 has 15 amino acids. Germline CDR1 and CDR2: MNHEY and SMNVEV (reference sequence). The chain's CDR3 is CASSSSGGGDGGYTF. The DNA of the CDR3 is TGTGCCAGCAGTTCTTCTGGAGGGGGCGACGGTGGCTACACCTTC.

This clone has only one observation. This sequence joins TRBV7-9 and TRBJ1-2; perhaps TRBD1 as D (6 bases). V was cut by 5 bases and J by 4 bases, with 14 bases left in between. The CDR3 has 14 residues. CDR1 is SEHNR, CDR2 FQNEAQ, per germline (reference sequence). The CDR3 nucleotides are TGTGCCAGCAGCCGCAGGGGCCAGGTCTATGGCTACACCTTC. This sequence encodes CASSRRGQVYGYTF.

V usage is TRBV7-9 and J usage is TRBJ1-1, with 11 bases fitting TRBD1. The germline CDR1 and CDR2 sequences are SEHNR and FQNEAQ (reference sequence). Losses at the gene ends were 5 bases for V and 5 bases for J; bases not matched to a gene: 13. This CDR3 is built from 17 residues. The chain's CDR3 is CASSPQGQGARGTEAFF. In DNA, the CDR3 is TGTGCCAGCAGCCCACAAGGACAGGGGGCGAGAGGGACTGAAGCTTTCTTT.

The sample holds one count of this clone. This rearrangement joins TRBV29-1 to TRBJ1-1; 7 nucleotides line up with TRBD1. CDR1 and CDR2 (germline): SQVTM, ANQGSEA. Trimming cost V 5 bases and J 10 bases; bases outside gene matches: 13. CDR3 length: 13 amino acids. CDR3 coding DNA: TGCAGCGTTCTTGACATGGGGCAGGGGGGAGCTTTCTTT. It encodes CSVLDMGQGGAFF.

This chain uses TRBV6-6 with TRBJ2-7, with 8 bases identical to TRBD1. This CDR3 comprises 14 residues. Germline CDR1 and CDR2: MNHNY and SVGAGI (reference sequence). Trimming took 4 bases from V and 5 from J; bases not matched to a gene: 7. The CDR3: CASSSRQGPDEQYF. The DNA of the CDR3 is TGTGCCAGCAGTTCCCGACAGGGGCCCGACGAGCAGTACTTC.

This clone was counted once. This rearrangement joins TRBV7-2 to TRBJ1-5; D gene ambiguous. This CDR3 comprises 15 residues. Per germline, CDR1 SGHTA and CDR2 FQGNSA. Trimming cost V 1 base and J 4 bases, with 11 bases left between them. The CDR3 here is CASSLGPQSNQPQHF. The CDR3 nucleotides read TGTGCCAGCAGCTTAGGGCCGCAGTCGAATCAGCCCCAGCATTTT.

The V gene is TRBV12-3 or TRBV12-4, the J gene TRBJ1-1; TRBD1 aligns across 8 bases. J was trimmed by 11 bases and V by 2 bases; bases with no gene match: 4. The CDR3 is made up of 12 amino acids. The CDR3 reads CASSLTTGVAFF. CDR3 nucleotide sequence: TGTGCCAGCAGTTTAACGACAGGGGTCGCTTTCTTT.

The table lists this clone with a count of one. V gene TRBV10-1 combines with J gene TRBJ2-6; D is ambiguous. The V gene's germline CDR1 is WNHNN and CDR2 SYGVQD (reference sequence). The CDR3 length is 17 residues. V was cut by 3 bases and J by 0 bases, with 12 bases left in between. The CDR3 here is CASSDLDTSSGANVLTF. The CDR3 coding sequence is TGCGCCAGCAGTGATCTCGACACGAGCTCTGGGGCCAACGTCCTGACTTTC.

The chain combines TRBV18 with TRBJ2-7, with 10 bases lining up with TRBD1. The germline CDR1 and CDR2 sequences are KGHSH and LQKENI. CDR3 length: 16 residues. Trimming took 3 bases from V and 0 from J; bases not matched to a gene: 5. For the CDR3, the DNA is TGTGCCAGCTCACCCCAGGGACAGGGGCTCTCCTACGAGCAGTACTTC. The encoded protein is CASSPQGQGLSYEQYF. The full variable domain, completed using reference TRBV18 and TRBJ2-7, is NAGVMQNPRHLVRRRGQEARLRCSPMKGHSHVYWYRQLPEEGLKFMVYLQKENIIDESGMPKERFSAEFPKEGPSILRIQQVVRGDSAAYFCASSPQGQGLSYEQYFGPGTRLTVT.

The genes are TRBV7-9 and TRBJ1-1; 9 nucleotides align to TRBD1. This CDR3 contains 15 residues. Germline CDR1 SEHNR, CDR2 FQNEAQ (reference sequence). V gave up 5 bases and J gave up 7 bases; unmatched junction bases: 11. As DNA, the CDR3 is TGTGCCAGCAGCCCAAGGGACGGACAGGGGTATGAAGCTTTCTTT. It specifies CASSPRDGQGYEAFF.

The chain has TRBV19 and TRBJ1-2; 7 bases align to TRBD1. Looked up from germline, CDR1 is LNHDA and CDR2 is SQIVND (reference sequence). V trimming: 6 bases; J trimming: 0 bases; junction bases outside the gene matches: 7. This CDR3 region has 15 residues. The CDR3 DNA reads TGTGCCAGTAGAAAGGAAGGGACAGCTAACTATGGCTACACCTTC. Protein: CASRKEGTANYGYTF.

The chain uses TRBV5-6 and TRBJ1-4; 9 bases fit TRBD1. J lost 5 bases, V lost 5 bases, and 10 bases had no gene match. This CDR3 has 16 residues. Germline loops: CDR1 SGHDT, CDR2 YYEEEE. CDR3 DNA: TGTGCCAGCAGAACAAGTTCGACAGGGGGAAATGAAAAACTGTTTTTT. Translation: CASRTSSTGGNEKLFF.

V usage is TRBV7-9 and J usage is TRBJ1-1; D gene uncertain. V lost 3 bases, J lost 7 bases, and 12 bases lay in between. Per germline, CDR1 SEHNR and CDR2 FQNEAQ (reference sequence). This CDR3 has 13 amino acids. The CDR3 DNA is TGTGCCAGCAGCTTGAATGCCGGAGGTGAAGCTTTCTTT. Translating gives CASSLNAGGEAFF.

This rearrangement joins TRBV9 to TRBJ1-3, with 8 bases identical to TRBD1. The germline V gene has CDR1 SGDLS and CDR2 YYNGEE. Germline trimming cut 4 bases from V and 3 bases from J; bases unmatched to any gene: 3. There are 14 residues in the CDR3. CDR3 nucleotide sequence: TGTGCCAGCAGCCGGGACAGGCGTGGAAACACCATATATTTT. Amino acid sequence: CASSRDRRGNTIYF.

Only a few counts were recorded for this clone. V is TRBV7-8 and J is TRBJ1-2; possibly TRBD1 for D (5 bases). Germline CDR1 SGHVS, CDR2 FQNEAQ. Trimming shortened V by 1 base and J by 6 bases, and 15 bases separated the two germline ends. The CDR3 has 15 amino acids. This chain's CDR3 is CASSLGSAVGDGYTF. The CDR3 DNA is TGTGCCAGCAGCTTAGGGTCTGCGGTAGGGGATGGCTACACCTTC.

The gene calls are TRBV6-5 and TRBJ1-1; TRBD1 matches at 7 bases. Germline CDR1 MNHEY, CDR2 SVGAGI. The ends lost 5 bases at V and 9 bases at J; junction bases unmatched: 6. The CDR3 is 12 residues long. CDR3 sequence reads: CASSPKGAQAFF. The CDR3 region has the DNA TGTGCCAGCAGTCCGAAGGGGGCCCAAGCTTTCTTT.

The chain employs TRBV14 and TRBJ2-2, with 7 positions matching TRBD2. Trimming took 3 bases from V and 2 from J; bases not matched to a gene: 6. CDR3 length: 16 amino acids. The V gene's germline CDR1 is SGHDN and CDR2 FVKESK. The CDR3 region is CASSQQRGDNTGELFF. CDR3 nucleotides: TGTGCCAGCAGCCAGCAACGGGGGGACAACACCGGGGAGCTGTTTTTT.

This clone appeared a single time. This chain uses TRBV6-5 with TRBJ1-1, with D perhaps TRBD1 (5 bases). This CDR3 comprises 15 residues. Germline V CDR1 and CDR2: MNHEY, SVGAGI. The V and J ends lost 0 bases and 1 base respectively, with 9 bases between them. CDR3 nucleotide sequence: TGTGCCAGCAGTTACTCGAATCAGGGGAACACTGAAGCTTTCTTT. Translation gives CASSYSNQGNTEAFF.

This chain connects TRBV5-1 to TRBJ1-6; 8 bases line up with TRBD1. Looked up from germline, CDR1 is SGHRS and CDR2 is YFSETQ. CDR3 length equals 17 residues. After removal of 4 bases from V and 1 base from J, the junction contained 7 bases not matched to a gene. DNA of the CDR3: TGCGCCAGCAGCCGGGGACAGGAGGAATCCTATAATTCACCCCTCCACTTT. It is translated as CASSRGQEESYNSPLHF.

This clone was observed a single time. The rearrangement links TRBV5-1 to TRBJ1-2; perhaps TRBD1 as D (6 bases). Germline V gives CDR1 SGHRS, CDR2 YFSETQ. The CDR3 spans 15 residues. Between the trimmed V and J ends, which lost 3 bases and 1 base, there was a span of 13 bases. The CDR3 DNA reads TGCGCCAGCAGCTATCGGACAGCACGTAACTATGGCTACACCTTC. This codes for CASSYRTARNYGYTF.

This clone has a handful of counts. The chain uses TRBV20-1 and TRBJ1-5, with a possible D match to TRBD1 (5 bases). Germline loops: CDR1 DFQATT, CDR2 SNEGSKA (reference sequence). This CDR3 contains 17 residues. Trimming took off 3 bases at V and 0 bases at J, with 18 bases between the two ends. The DNA for the CDR3 is TGCAGTGCTAGTCCGGGGGAGGCCCTATATAGCAATCAGCCCCAGCATTTT. Its protein product is CSASPGEALYSNQPQHF.

This clone was picked up a small number of times. The V call is TRBV9, the J call TRBJ2-7; D remains ambiguous. Trimming cost V 3 bases and J 1 base, with 23 bases left between them. Germline values: CDR1 SGDLS, CDR2 YYNGEE. The CDR3 runs to 18 residues. CDR3: CASSENPSSQASSYEQYF. The CDR3 DNA is TGTGCCAGCAGCGAGAACCCGTCCAGCCAGGCCTCTTCCTACGAGCAGTACTTC.

This clone appeared a few times. V is TRBV2 and J is TRBJ1-5; the D gene is possibly TRBD1 (5 bases). This CDR3 has 14 residues. Germline CDR1 is SNHLY and CDR2 is FYNNEI. V was trimmed by 7 bases and J by 7 bases, leaving 17 bases between them. The CDR3 loop reads CASTVEGLRQPQHF. For the CDR3, the DNA is TGTGCCAGCACCGTGGAGGGGCTGAGGCAGCCCCAGCATTTT.

The chain is built from TRBV2 and TRBJ2-7, with D tentatively TRBD1 (5 bases). The CDR3 loop spans 14 amino acids. The germline V and J ends were trimmed by 3 bases and 5 bases, with 14 bases remaining between them. Germline CDR1 reads SNHLY; CDR2 reads FYNNEI. Here the CDR3 DNA reads TGTGCCAGCAGTGAGCGGCAGGGTAGGGACGAGCAGTACTTC. It encodes CASSERQGRDEQYF. Drawing the rest from reference TRBV2 and TRBJ2-7, the complete variable domain is EPEVTQTPSHQVTQMGQEVILRCVPISNHLYFYWYRQILGQKVEFLVSFYNNEISEKSEIFDDQFSVERPDGSNFTLKIRSTKLEDSAMYFCASSERQGRDEQYFGPGTRLTVT.

J is TRBJ2-7 and V is TRBV5-1; weak D call: TRBD1 (6 bases). This CDR3 spans 12 amino acids. With 8 bases removed from V and 3 bases from J, the gap between germline ends came to 12 bases. Germline loops: CDR1 SGHRS, CDR2 YFSETQ. The CDR3 coding sequence is TGCGCCAGTACACAGGGAAACTACGAGCAGTACTTC. Residues: CASTQGNYEQYF.

The genes are TRBV7-3 and TRBJ1-2, with D possibly TRBD1 on 6 matching bases. The germline V and J ends were trimmed by 5 bases and 8 bases, with 15 bases remaining between them. CDR1 is SGHTA, CDR2 FQGTGA, per germline. This CDR3 has 13 residues. CDR3 coding DNA: TGTGCCAGCAGCCCCCTTAGGGGGGGAGGCTACACCTTC. Its translation is CASSPLRGGGYTF.